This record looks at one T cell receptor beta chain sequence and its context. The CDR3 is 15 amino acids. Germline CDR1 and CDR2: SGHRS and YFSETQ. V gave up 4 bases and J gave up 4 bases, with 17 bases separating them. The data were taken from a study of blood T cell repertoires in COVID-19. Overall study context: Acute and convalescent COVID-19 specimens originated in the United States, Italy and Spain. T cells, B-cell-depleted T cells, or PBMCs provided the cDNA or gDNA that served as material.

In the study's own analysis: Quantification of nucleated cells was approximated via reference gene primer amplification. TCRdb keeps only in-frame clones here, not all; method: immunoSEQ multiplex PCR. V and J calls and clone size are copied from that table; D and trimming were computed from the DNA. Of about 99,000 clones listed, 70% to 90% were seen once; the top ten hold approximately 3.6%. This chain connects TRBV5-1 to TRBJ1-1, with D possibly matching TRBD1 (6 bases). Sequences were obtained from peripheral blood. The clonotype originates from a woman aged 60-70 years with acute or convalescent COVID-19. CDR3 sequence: CASSPKTGIGTEAFF. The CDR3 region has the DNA TGCGCCAGCAGCCCTAAAACAGGGATTGGCACTGAAGCTTTCTTT.